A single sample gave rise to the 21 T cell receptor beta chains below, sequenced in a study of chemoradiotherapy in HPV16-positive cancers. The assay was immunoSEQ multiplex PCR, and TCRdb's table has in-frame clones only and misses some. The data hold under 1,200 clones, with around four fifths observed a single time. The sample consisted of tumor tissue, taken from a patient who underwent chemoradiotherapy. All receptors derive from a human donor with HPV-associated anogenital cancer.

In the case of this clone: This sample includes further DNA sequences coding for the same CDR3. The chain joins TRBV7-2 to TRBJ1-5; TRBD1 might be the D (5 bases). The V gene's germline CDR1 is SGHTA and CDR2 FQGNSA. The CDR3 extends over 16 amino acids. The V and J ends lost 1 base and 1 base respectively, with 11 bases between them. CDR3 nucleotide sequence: TGTGCCAGCAGCTTAGTGTGGGGGAGAAGCAATCAGCCCCAGCATTTT. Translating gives CASSLVWGRSNQPQHF.

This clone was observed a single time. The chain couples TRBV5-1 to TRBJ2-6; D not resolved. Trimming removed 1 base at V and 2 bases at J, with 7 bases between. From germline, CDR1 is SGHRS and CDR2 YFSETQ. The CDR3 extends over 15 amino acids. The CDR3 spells CASSLTSAGANVLTF. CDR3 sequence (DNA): TGCGCCAGCAGCTTGACGTCAGCTGGGGCCAACGTCCTGACTTTC.

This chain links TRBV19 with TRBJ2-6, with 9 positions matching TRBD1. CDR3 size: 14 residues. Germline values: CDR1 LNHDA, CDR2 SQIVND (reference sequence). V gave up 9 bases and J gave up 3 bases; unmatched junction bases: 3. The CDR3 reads CASRDRVGANVLTF. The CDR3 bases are TGTGCCAGCCGGGACAGGGTTGGGGCCAACGTCCTGACTTTC.

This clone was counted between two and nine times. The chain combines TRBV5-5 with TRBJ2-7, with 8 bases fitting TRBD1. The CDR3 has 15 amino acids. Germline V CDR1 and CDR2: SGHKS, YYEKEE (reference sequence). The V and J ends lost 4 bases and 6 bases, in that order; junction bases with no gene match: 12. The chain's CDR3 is CASSPWDRREGEQYF. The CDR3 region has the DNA TGTGCCAGCAGCCCCTGGGACAGGAGAGAGGGCGAGCAGTACTTC.

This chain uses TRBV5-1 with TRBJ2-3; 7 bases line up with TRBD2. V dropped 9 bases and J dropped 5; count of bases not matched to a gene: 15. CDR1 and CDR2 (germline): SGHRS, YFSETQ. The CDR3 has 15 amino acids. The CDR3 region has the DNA TGCGCCACCGGAAGGGCGGGAGAAGGGAAAGATACGCAGTATTTT. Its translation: CATGRAGEGKDTQYF.

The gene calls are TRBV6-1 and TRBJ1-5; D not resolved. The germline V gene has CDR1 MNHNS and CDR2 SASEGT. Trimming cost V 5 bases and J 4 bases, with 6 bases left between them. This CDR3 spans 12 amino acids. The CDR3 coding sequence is TGTGCCAGCAGTAAAGATAATCAGCCCCAGCATTTT. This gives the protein CASSKDNQPQHF.

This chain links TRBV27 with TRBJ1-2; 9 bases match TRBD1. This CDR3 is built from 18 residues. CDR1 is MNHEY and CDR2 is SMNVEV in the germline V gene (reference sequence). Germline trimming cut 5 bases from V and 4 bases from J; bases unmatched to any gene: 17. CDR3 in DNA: TGTGCCAGCAGTGGTTTTCTATCGGGACAGGGCAAAAGCTATGGCTACACCTTC. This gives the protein CASSGFLSGQGKSYGYTF.

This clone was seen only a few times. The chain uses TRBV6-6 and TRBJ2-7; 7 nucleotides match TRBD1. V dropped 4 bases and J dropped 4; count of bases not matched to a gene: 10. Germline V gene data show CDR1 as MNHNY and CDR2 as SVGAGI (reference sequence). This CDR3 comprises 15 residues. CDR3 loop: CASSSTRQGRYEQYF. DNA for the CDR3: TGTGCCAGCAGTTCGACTCGACAGGGAAGGTACGAGCAGTACTTC.

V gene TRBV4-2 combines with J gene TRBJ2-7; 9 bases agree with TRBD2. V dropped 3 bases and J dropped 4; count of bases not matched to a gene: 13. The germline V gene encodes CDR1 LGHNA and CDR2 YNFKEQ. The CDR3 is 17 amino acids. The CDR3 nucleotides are TGTGCCAGCAGCCAGGCCGGTCCGGGGCGGGGGGGATACGAGCAGTACTTC. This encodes CASSQAGPGRGGYEQYF.

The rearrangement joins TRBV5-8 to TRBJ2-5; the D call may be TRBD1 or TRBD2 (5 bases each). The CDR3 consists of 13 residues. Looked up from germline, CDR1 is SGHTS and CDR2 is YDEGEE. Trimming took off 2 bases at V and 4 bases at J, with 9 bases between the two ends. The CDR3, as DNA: TGTGCCAGCAGCTTATTTGGGGGAGAGACCCAGTACTTC. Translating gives CASSLFGGETQYF.

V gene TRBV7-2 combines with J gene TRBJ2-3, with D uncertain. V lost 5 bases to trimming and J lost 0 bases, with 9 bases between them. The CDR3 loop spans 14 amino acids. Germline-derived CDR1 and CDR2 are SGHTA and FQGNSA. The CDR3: CASSLQLSTDTQYF. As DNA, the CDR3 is TGTGCCAGCAGCCTCCAACTCAGCACAGATACGCAGTATTTT.

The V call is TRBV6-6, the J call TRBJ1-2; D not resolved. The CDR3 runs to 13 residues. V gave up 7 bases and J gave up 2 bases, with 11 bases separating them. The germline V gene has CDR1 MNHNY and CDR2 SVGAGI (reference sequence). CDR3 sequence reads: CASTWGGNYGYTF. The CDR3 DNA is TGTGCCAGCACCTGGGGAGGGAACTATGGCTACACCTTC.

The CDR3 region is CASSPPRAYTGELFF. For the CDR3, the DNA is TGTGCCAGCAGCCCGCCAAGGGCTTACACCGGGGAGCTGTTTTTT. The chain recombines TRBV7-2 with TRBJ2-2; D gene ambiguous. The CDR3 sequence is 15 residues long. CDR1 is SGHTA, CDR2 FQGNSA, per germline. The V end was cut by 5 bases, the J end by 3 bases, with 13 bases between.

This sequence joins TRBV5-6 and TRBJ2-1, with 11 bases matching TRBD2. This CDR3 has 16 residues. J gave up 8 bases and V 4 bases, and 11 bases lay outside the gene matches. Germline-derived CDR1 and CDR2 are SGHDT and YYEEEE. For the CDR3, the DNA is TGTGCCAGCAGCCCCAGGGGGACTAGCGGACCCGATGAGCAGTTCTTC. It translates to CASSPRGTSGPDEQFF.

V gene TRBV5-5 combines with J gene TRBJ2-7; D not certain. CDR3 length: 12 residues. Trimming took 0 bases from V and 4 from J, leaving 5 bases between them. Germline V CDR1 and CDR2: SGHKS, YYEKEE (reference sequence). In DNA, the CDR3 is TGTGCCAGCAGCTTGGGAATTTACGAGCAGTACTTC. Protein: CASSLGIYEQYF. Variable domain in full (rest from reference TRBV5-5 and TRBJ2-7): DAGVTQSPTHLIKTRGQQVTLRCSPISGHKSVSWYQQVLGQGPQFIFQYYEKEERGRGNFPDRFSARQFPNYSSELNVNALLLGDSALYLCASSLGIYEQYFGPGTRLTVT.

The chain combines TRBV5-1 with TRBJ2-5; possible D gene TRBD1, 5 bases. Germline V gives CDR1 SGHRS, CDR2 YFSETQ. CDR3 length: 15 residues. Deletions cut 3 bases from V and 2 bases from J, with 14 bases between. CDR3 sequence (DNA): TGCGCCAGCAGCTCCCTATCAGGGCCTCAAGAGACCCAGTACTTC. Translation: CASSSLSGPQETQYF.

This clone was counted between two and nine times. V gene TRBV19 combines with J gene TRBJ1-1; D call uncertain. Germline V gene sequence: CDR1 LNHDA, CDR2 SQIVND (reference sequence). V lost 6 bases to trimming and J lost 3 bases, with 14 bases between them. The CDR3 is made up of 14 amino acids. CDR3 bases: TGTGCCAGTAGGCCGGGAGGAGGGCACACTGAAGCTTTCTTT. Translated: CASRPGGGHTEAFF. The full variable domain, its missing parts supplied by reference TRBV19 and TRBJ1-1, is DGGITQSPKYLFRKEGQNVTLSCEQNLNHDAMYWYRQDPGQGLRLIYYSQIVNDFQKGDIAEGYSVSREKKESFPLTVTSAQKNPTAFYLCASRPGGGHTEAFFGQGTRLTVV.

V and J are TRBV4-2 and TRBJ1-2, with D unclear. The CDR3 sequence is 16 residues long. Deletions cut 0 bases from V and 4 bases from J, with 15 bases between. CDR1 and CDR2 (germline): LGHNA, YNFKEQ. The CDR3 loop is CASSQDLDSTVYGYTF. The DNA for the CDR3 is TGTGCCAGCAGCCAAGATTTAGACTCCACCGTCTATGGCTACACCTTC.

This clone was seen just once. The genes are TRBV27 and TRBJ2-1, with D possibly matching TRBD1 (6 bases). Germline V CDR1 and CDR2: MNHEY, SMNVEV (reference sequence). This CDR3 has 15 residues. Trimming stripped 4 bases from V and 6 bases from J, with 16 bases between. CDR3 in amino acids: CASSSLGDRRNEQFF. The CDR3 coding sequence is TGTGCCAGCAGTTCTCTGGGCGACAGGCGCAATGAGCAGTTCTTC.

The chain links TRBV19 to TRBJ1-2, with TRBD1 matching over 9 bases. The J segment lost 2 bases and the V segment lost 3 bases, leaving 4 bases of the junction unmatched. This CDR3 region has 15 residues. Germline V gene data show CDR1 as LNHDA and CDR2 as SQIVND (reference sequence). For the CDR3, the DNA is TGTGCCAGTAGTATGTCGGACAGGGGCAACTATGGCTACACCTTC. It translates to CASSMSDRGNYGYTF.

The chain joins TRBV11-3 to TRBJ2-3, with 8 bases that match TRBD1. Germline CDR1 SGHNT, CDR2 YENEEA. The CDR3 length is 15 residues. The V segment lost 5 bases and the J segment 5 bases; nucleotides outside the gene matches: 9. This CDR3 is CASSDRTGWGDTQYF. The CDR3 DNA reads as TGTGCCAGCAGCGATCGGACAGGGTGGGGAGATACGCAGTATTTT.